This passage covers 31 T cell receptor beta chains from one sample sequenced in a study of OX40 agonist ivuxolimab in advanced cancers. The table came from immunoSEQ multiplex PCR; TCRdb's copy has only in-frame clones and leaves some out. The table lists about 5,100 clones, approximately 72% of them singletons. The sequencing used CD4+ or CD8+ T cells sorted from blood, collected in a trial of the OX40 agonist ivuxolimab. These receptors were taken from an adult with an advanced solid tumor such as melanoma, head and neck, liver or kidney cancer.

For the CDR3, the DNA is TGTGCCAGCAGTGCCACACTTAGCTCCTACGAGCAGTACTTC. Its translation: CASSATLSSYEQYF. The gene calls are TRBV28 and TRBJ2-7; no clear D gene. The V end lost 5 bases, the J end lost 0 bases, and 11 bases lay between the germline ends. Germline V lookup: CDR1 MDHEN, CDR2 SYDVKM. CDR3 length: 14 residues.

The chain is built from TRBV7-5 and TRBJ2-7; TRBD2 is taken as the D call from the table, unchecked against the DNA. TRBV7-5 is deemed a pseudogene. The CDR3 loop spans 15 amino acids. CDR3 protein: CASGNRDWGWYEQYF. For the CDR3, the DNA is TGTGCCAGCGGAAACCGGGACTGGGGTTGGTACGAGCAGTACTTC.

V is TRBV5-1 and J is TRBJ2-3, with TRBD2 as a possible D gene (6 bases). Germline V lookup: CDR1 SGHRS, CDR2 YFSETQ. Trimming left V 1 base short and J 6 bases short, with 15 bases between. The CDR3 covers 15 residues. This CDR3 is CASSLYTQSGDTQYF. CDR3 DNA sequence: TGCGCCAGCAGCTTGTACACCCAAAGCGGGGATACGCAGTATTTT.

This sequence joins TRBV2 and TRBJ2-5; D ambiguous. The V and J ends lost 3 bases and 1 base respectively, with 6 bases between them. CDR1 and CDR2 from the germline V gene are SNHLY and FYNNEI. The CDR3 is 13 residues long. Here the CDR3 DNA reads TGTGCCAGCAGTGAGTGGGTCCAAGAGACCCAGTACTTC. It is translated as CASSEWVQETQYF.

By frequency in the sample, this clone is medium-sized. The chain is built from TRBV7-9 and TRBJ1-3, with D possibly matching TRBD1 (6 bases). The germline gives CDR1 SEHNR, CDR2 FQNEAQ (reference sequence). The CDR3 totals 14 residues. Trimming pared 3 bases from V and 4 bases from J, leaving 10 bases between. CDR3 residues: CASSFRGAGNTIYF. Here the CDR3 DNA reads TGTGCCAGCAGCTTCCGGGGGGCCGGAAACACCATATATTTT.

The chain is built from TRBV7-9 and TRBJ1-1; possibly TRBD1 for D (5 bases). Between the trimmed V and J ends, which lost 6 bases and 10 bases, there was a span of 12 bases. This CDR3 has 11 residues. The germline gives CDR1 SEHNR, CDR2 FQNEAQ (reference sequence). The CDR3 sequence is CASSPGTSAFF. As DNA, the CDR3 is TGTGCCAGCAGTCCCGGGACCTCAGCTTTCTTT.

The rearrangement joins TRBV7-9 to TRBJ1-2; a weak D match, TRBD1 (6 bases). The CDR3 runs 13 residues. Germline V gene lookup returns CDR1 SEHNR and CDR2 FQNEAQ (reference sequence). V was pared by 1 base and J by 12 bases, with 15 bases between. The CDR3 region has the DNA TGTGCCAGCAGCTTAGTTGCCGAACAGGGTCACACCTTC. Residues: CASSLVAEQGHTF.

The chain carries TRBV7-9 and TRBJ1-2; D ambiguous. The germline CDR1 and CDR2 sequences are SEHNR and FQNEAQ (reference sequence). This CDR3 is built from 14 residues. The V and J ends lost 5 bases and 1 base respectively, with 11 bases between them. For the CDR3, the DNA is TGTGCCAGCAGCCAAGAGAGGATTAACTATGGCTACACCTTC. This translates into CASSQERINYGYTF.

This sequence joins TRBV14 and TRBJ1-6; perhaps TRBD1 as D (5 bases). Germline V gene sequence: CDR1 SGHDN, CDR2 FVKESK. The CDR3 is 15 amino acids. V shed 0 bases and J shed 7 bases, with 10 bases lying between them. This chain's CDR3 is CASSQDPGSNSPLHF. In DNA, the CDR3 is TGTGCCAGCAGCCAAGATCCAGGGTCAAATTCACCCCTCCACTTT.

This rearrangement joins TRBV7-6 to TRBJ2-5; D is undetermined. The CDR3 is 15 residues long. Germline-derived CDR1 and CDR2 are SGHVS and FNYEAQ. V was cut by 1 base and J by 5 bases, with 14 bases left in between. CDR3 loop: CASSLGNRLTETQYF. CDR3 DNA: TGTGCCAGCAGCTTAGGAAATCGGCTGACTGAGACCCAGTACTTC. Full variable domain (remainder filled in from reference TRBV7-6 and TRBJ2-5): GAGVSQSPRYKVTKRGQDVALRCDPISGHVSLYWYRQALGQGPEFLTYFNYEAQQDKSGLPNDRFSAERPEGSISTLTIQRTEQRDSAMYRCASSLGNRLTETQYFGPGTRLLVL.

V is TRBV6-5 and J is TRBJ1-1; D ambiguous. Looked up from germline, CDR1 is MNHEY and CDR2 is SVGAGI. The CDR3 is made up of 11 amino acids. V dropped 8 bases and J dropped 6 bases, with 10 bases sitting between them. CDR3 region: CASGVRPEAFF. The CDR3 DNA is TGTGCCAGCGGAGTGAGGCCTGAAGCTTTCTTT.

This clone turned up a few times. V usage is TRBV7-8 and J usage is TRBJ2-7; D not resolved. The CDR3 is 16 residues long. Germline V lookup: CDR1 SGHVS, CDR2 FQNEAQ. V gave up 5 bases and J gave up 2 bases, with 19 bases separating them. This chain's CDR3 is CASSPLDSFTTYEQYF. In DNA, the CDR3 is TGTGCCAGCAGCCCTCTTGACTCCTTTACTACCTACGAGCAGTACTTC.

This chain links TRBV19 with TRBJ2-7, with D tentatively TRBD1 or TRBD2 (5 bases each). Trimming removed 5 bases from V and 4 bases from J, with 15 bases in between. Germline values: CDR1 LNHDA, CDR2 SQIVND (reference sequence). CDR3 length: 14 amino acids. The CDR3 loop is CASSPTHGGYEQYF. The DNA for the CDR3 is TGTGCCAGTAGTCCAACCCATGGGGGTTACGAGCAGTACTTC. Filled out from reference TRBV19 and TRBJ2-7, the complete variable domain reads DGGITQSPKYLFRKEGQNVTLSCEQNLNHDAMYWYRQDPGQGLRLIYYSQIVNDFQKGDIAEGYSVSREKKESFPLTVTSAQKNPTAFYLCASSPTHGGYEQYFGPGTRLTVT.

This clone was picked up a small number of times. This chain links TRBV5-1 with TRBJ2-5; TRBD1 is a possible D gene (6 bases). The CDR3 is 13 amino acids. Deletions cut 2 bases from V and 2 bases from J, with 7 bases between. Germline CDR1 and CDR2: SGHRS and YFSETQ. The chain's CDR3 is CASSFQGQETQYF. Here the CDR3 DNA reads TGCGCCAGCAGCTTCCAGGGGCAAGAGACCCAGTACTTC.

The chain uses TRBV19 and TRBJ2-1; TRBD1 agrees at 7 bases. CDR1 is LNHDA and CDR2 is SQIVND in the germline V gene (reference sequence). V lost 7 bases, J lost 2 bases, and 5 bases stayed unmatched. The CDR3 extends over 14 amino acids. The CDR3 nucleotides read TGTGCCAGTACCCCAACAGGGGCCTACAATGAGCAGTTCTTC. Amino acid sequence: CASTPTGAYNEQFF.

The rearrangement links TRBV5-4 to TRBJ1-2; TRBD1 matches 9 bases. The CDR3 totals 14 residues. J was trimmed by 7 bases and V by 4 bases; bases with no gene match: 8. CDR1 SGHNT and CDR2 YYREEE come from the germline V gene (reference sequence). The CDR3 loop reads CASSRWTGAGGYTF. Here the CDR3 DNA reads TGTGCCAGCAGCCGTTGGACAGGGGCCGGTGGCTACACCTTC.

V usage is TRBV6-5 and J usage is TRBJ1-2; 10 bases are a match to TRBD1. This CDR3 spans 13 amino acids. Germline V CDR1 and CDR2: MNHEY, SVGAGI. J gave up 6 bases and V 6 bases, and 4 bases lay outside the gene matches. The CDR3 sequence is CASRPGTGDGYTF. Here the CDR3 DNA reads TGTGCCAGCAGACCCGGGACAGGGGATGGCTACACCTTC.

The V call is TRBV7-3, the J call TRBJ1-3; D remains unclear. Germline assignment: CDR1 SGHTA and CDR2 FQGTGA. This CDR3 is built from 14 residues. V was shortened by 7 bases and J by 4 bases, with 14 bases between the two germline ends. The CDR3 sequence is CASKEGYGGNTIYF. CDR3 nucleotide sequence: TGTGCCAGCAAAGAAGGGTACGGCGGAAACACCATATATTTT.

This chain links TRBV6-1 with TRBJ2-7; 9 bases fit TRBD2. The CDR3 spans 15 residues. Germline lookup yields CDR1 MNHNS and CDR2 SASEGT. The V and J ends lost 6 bases and 4 bases, in that order; junction bases with no gene match: 10. CDR3 sequence reads: CASSGPERGEYEQYF. In nucleotides, the CDR3 is TGTGCCAGCAGCGGGCCGGAGCGGGGGGAATACGAGCAGTACTTC.

V is TRBV5-5 and J is TRBJ2-1, with a possible D match to TRBD1 (5 bases). Looked up from germline, CDR1 is SGHKS and CDR2 is YYEKEE (reference sequence). CDR3 length equals 16 residues. V was pared by 0 bases and J by 3 bases, with 13 bases between. In DNA, the CDR3 is TGTGCCAGCAGCTTGGGGTCAGGGTTTATCTACAATGAGCAGTTCTTC. Protein: CASSLGSGFIYNEQFF.

This chain links TRBV28 with TRBJ1-4, with a weak D call TRBD1 (5 bases). The CDR3 extends over 16 amino acids. The germline V and J ends were trimmed by 5 bases and 7 bases, with 20 bases remaining between them. From germline, CDR1 is MDHEN and CDR2 SYDVKM. CDR3 loop: CASSSSRRGYFEKLFF. In DNA, the CDR3 is TGTGCCAGCAGTAGCTCCCGGCGGGGGTACTTTGAAAAACTGTTTTTT.

This clone was counted a few times. The chain joins TRBV19 to TRBJ1-4, with 8 positions matching TRBD1. CDR3 length: 15 amino acids. Per the germline V gene, CDR1 is LNHDA and CDR2 is SQIVND (reference sequence). V lost 7 bases and J lost 7; bases outside the gene matches: 11. The CDR3 reads CASNSGTGIFEKLFF. The CDR3 DNA reads as TGTGCCAGTAACAGCGGGACAGGTATTTTTGAAAAACTGTTTTTT.

This rearrangement joins TRBV6-6 to TRBJ1-2; tentatively, D is TRBD1 (5 bases). The CDR3 is 15 amino acids. Germline V lookup: CDR1 MNHNY, CDR2 SVGAGI (reference sequence). V was pared by 0 bases and J by 4 bases, with 12 bases between. The CDR3 here is CASSYSAQGAYGYTF. The CDR3 region has the DNA TGTGCCAGCAGTTACTCGGCGCAGGGCGCCTATGGCTACACCTTC.

The V call is TRBV18, the J call TRBJ2-3; 9 nucleotides agree with TRBD1. The CDR3 length is 16 residues. V was clipped by 1 base and J by 1 base; unmatched bases: 3. From germline, CDR1 is KGHSH and CDR2 LQKENI. The CDR3, as DNA: TGTGCCAGCTCACCACTTACAGGGGGCGGCACAGATACGCAGTATTTT. Protein sequence: CASSPLTGGGTDTQYF.

This clone was seen only a few times. V and J are TRBV18 and TRBJ1-2; the match to TRBD1 covers 9 bases. Germline values: CDR1 KGHSH, CDR2 LQKENI. V lost 5 bases, J lost 5 bases, and 9 bases stayed unmatched. The CDR3 covers 15 residues. The CDR3: CASSSTGQGFYGYTF. Here the CDR3 DNA reads TGTGCCAGCTCATCAACGGGACAGGGATTTTATGGCTACACCTTC.

This clone was counted a few times. This chain links TRBV4-2 with TRBJ2-3, with D perhaps being TRBD1 or TRBD2 (6 bases each). The CDR3 is made up of 17 amino acids. V lost 0 bases, J lost 2 bases, and 15 bases lay in between. Germline V gene lookup returns CDR1 LGHNA and CDR2 YNFKEQ. The CDR3 DNA sequence: TGTGCCAGCAGCCAAGAAATGTGGGGGGCTAACACAGATACGCAGTATTTT. As protein: CASSQEMWGANTDTQYF.

This clone has a single count. The germline gene is not matched at one end of the junction; a read error may be the cause. The chain carries TRBV6-4 and TRBJ2-1, with 7 bases aligning to TRBD2. Germline V lookup: CDR1 MRHNA, CDR2 SNTAGT. This CDR3 comprises 12 residues. Here the CDR3 DNA reads TGCCCGCCCGGGGAGGGTGACAATGAGCAGTTCTTC. It yields the protein CPPGEGDNEQFF.

This chain uses TRBV2 with TRBJ1-2; D is possibly TRBD1 (6 bases). V gave up 8 bases and J gave up 4 bases, with 26 bases separating them. The germline CDR1 and CDR2 sequences are SNHLY and FYNNEI. The CDR3 covers 17 residues. The CDR3 loop is CASLLLKRGARPYGYTF. The CDR3 bases are TGTGCCAGCCTCTTGTTGAAGAGGGGGGCCAGGCCCTATGGCTACACCTTC.

This clone was seen many times. V and J are TRBV11-1 and TRBJ2-6; D remains ambiguous. Germline V CDR1 and CDR2: SGHAT, FQDESV (reference sequence). The CDR3 loop spans 16 amino acids. V was trimmed by 5 bases and J by 0 bases, leaving 11 bases between them. The CDR3 nucleotides are TGTGCCAGCAGCAGATGGACCAACTCTGGGGCCAACGTCCTGACTTTC. This gives the protein CASSRWTNSGANVLTF.

The DNA for the CDR3 is TGTGCCAGCAGCCCTACCGGGACACCAACCTACGAGCAGTACTTC. Translation gives CASSPTGTPTYEQYF. The rearrangement uses TRBV5-5 and TRBJ2-7; a possible D gene is TRBD1 (6 bases). V lost 4 bases and J 2 bases, leaving 16 bases between the germline ends. Germline V gene sequence: CDR1 SGHKS, CDR2 YYEKEE (reference sequence). The CDR3 loop spans 15 amino acids.

CDR3 sequence reads: CASSEGKGGWPQHF. CDR3 sequence (DNA): TGTGCCAGCAGCGAGGGGAAAGGGGGGTGGCCCCAGCATTTT. The chain uses TRBV7-2 and TRBJ1-5; TRBD1 is a possible D gene (6 bases). The V end lost 5 bases, the J end lost 9 bases, and 17 bases lay between the germline ends. The CDR3 loop spans 14 amino acids. The V gene's germline CDR1 is SGHTA and CDR2 FQGNSA.